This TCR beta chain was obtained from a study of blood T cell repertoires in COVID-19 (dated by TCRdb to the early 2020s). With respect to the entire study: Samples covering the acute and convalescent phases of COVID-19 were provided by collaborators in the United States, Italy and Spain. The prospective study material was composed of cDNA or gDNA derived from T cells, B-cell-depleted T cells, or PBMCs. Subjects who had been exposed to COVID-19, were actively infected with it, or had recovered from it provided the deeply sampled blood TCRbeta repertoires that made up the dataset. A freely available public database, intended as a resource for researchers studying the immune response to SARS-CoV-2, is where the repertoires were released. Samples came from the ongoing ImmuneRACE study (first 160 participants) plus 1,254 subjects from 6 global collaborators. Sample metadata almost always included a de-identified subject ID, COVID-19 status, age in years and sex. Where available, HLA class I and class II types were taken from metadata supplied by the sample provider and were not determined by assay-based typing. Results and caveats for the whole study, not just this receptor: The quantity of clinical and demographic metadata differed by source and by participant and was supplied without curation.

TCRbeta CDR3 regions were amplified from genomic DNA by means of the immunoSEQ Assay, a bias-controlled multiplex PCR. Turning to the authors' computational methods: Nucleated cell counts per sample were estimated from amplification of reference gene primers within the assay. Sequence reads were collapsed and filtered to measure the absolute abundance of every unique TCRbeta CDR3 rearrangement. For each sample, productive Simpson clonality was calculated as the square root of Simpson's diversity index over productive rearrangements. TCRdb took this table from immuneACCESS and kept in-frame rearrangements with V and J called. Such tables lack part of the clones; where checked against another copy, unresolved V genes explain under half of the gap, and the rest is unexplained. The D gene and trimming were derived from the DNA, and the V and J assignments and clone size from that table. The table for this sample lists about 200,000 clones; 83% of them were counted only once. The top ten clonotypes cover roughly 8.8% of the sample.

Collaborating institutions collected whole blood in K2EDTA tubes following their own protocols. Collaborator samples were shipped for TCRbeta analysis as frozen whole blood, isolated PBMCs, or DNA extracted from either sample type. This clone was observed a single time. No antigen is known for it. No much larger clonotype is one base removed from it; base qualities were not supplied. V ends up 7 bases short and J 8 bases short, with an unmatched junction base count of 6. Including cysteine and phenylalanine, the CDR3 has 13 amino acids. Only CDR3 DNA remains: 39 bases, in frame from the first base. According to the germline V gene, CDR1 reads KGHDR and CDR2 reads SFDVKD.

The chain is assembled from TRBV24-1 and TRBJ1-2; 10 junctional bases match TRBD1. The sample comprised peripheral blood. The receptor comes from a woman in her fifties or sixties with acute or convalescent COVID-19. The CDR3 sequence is CATRPGQGMGYTF. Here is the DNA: TGTGCCACCAGACCGGGACAGGGGATGGGCTACACCTTC.